This record concerns one T cell receptor (beta chain) sequence. Germline CDR1 SGHAT, CDR2 FQNNGV. The CDR3 is made up of 13 amino acids. V lost 5 bases and J lost 8, with 13 bases in between. Sequenced by immunoSEQ multiplex PCR; TCRdb stores in-frame clones only, minus some. The sample includes just over 200,000 clones, roughly three quarters of them seen just once. This sample stems from a study of cytotoxic CD8 clonotypes in ibrutinib-treated CLL. Study context: Productive templates averaged approximately 260,000 per sample, and productive rearrangements roughly 90,000.

The source is a human donor with chronic lymphocytic leukemia. The chain recombines TRBV11-2 with TRBJ2-1, with a possible D match to TRBD2 (5 bases). The specimen was PBMCs, collected after 12 months of ibrutinib treatment. For the CDR3, the DNA is TGTGCCAGCAGCCCGGCGGGCAATCATGAGCAGTTCTTC. Amino acids: CASSPAGNHEQFF.